This TCR beta chain emerged from a study of control samples from healthy donors and cancer patients. Sequenced by immunoSEQ multiplex PCR; TCRdb stores in-frame clones only, minus some. The sample lists under 85,000 clones, roughly 80% occurring once. The junction had 9 bases not matched to a gene; V was cut back by 3 bases and J by 6 bases. In germline, CDR1 is SQVTM, CDR2 ANQGSEA. This CDR3 contains 14 residues. The material sequenced was PBMCs. The clonotype originates from a woman in her 50s with lung cancer. This chain joins TRBV29-1 and TRBJ2-5; 8 nucleotides match TRBD1. CDR3 loop: CSVDLAGGAQTQYF. The CDR3 DNA sequence: TGCAGCGTTGATCTGGCAGGGGGCGCTCAGACCCAGTACTTC.